These 28 T cell receptor beta chains came from one sample sequenced in a study of cytomegalovirus exposure and HLA in healthy donors. PCR amplification relied on 60 Vbeta primers (plus 13 Jbeta primers). Only in-frame clones appear in the TCRdb table, and some are missing; sequencing was by immunoSEQ multiplex PCR. The table has a few hundred thousand clones, about 74% seen once. Source material: PBMCs. All receptors derive from a man in his forties in good health and CMV-seronegative.

The rearrangement links TRBV30 to TRBJ2-1, with TRBD2 as a possible D gene (6 bases). In germline, CDR1 is GTSNPN, CDR2 SVGIG (reference sequence). This CDR3 contains 16 residues. V dropped 2 bases and J dropped 6 bases, with 20 bases sitting between them. CDR3: CAWSPDGVAVGNEQFF. The CDR3 DNA reads as TGTGCCTGGAGTCCCGATGGGGTAGCGGTAGGCAATGAGCAGTTCTTC.

This chain uses TRBV4-3 with TRBJ2-1; 8 bases align to TRBD1. The V segment lost 0 bases and the J segment 6 bases; nucleotides outside the gene matches: 7. Germline CDR1 reads LGHNA; CDR2 reads YSLEER. The CDR3 has 16 amino acids. CDR3 nucleotide sequence: TGCGCCAGCAGCCAAGATTGGCAGGGGGCGAGCAATGAGCAGTTCTTC. Its protein is CASSQDWQGASNEQFF.

The gene calls are TRBV6-5 and TRBJ1-2; TRBD1 aligns across 8 bases. Germline V gene lookup returns CDR1 MNHEY and CDR2 SVGAGI. Trimming cost V 4 bases and J 7 bases; bases outside gene matches: 2. The CDR3 is 12 amino acids. The CDR3 region has the DNA TGTGCCAGCAGTTGGGACAGGCTTGGCTACACCTTC. This translates into CASSWDRLGYTF.

The chain uses TRBV10-2 and TRBJ2-3; 9 bases are shared with TRBD2. V was pared by 1 base and J by 4 bases, with 6 bases of the junction left unmatched. The CDR3 totals 16 residues. CDR1 and CDR2 (germline): WSHSY, SAAADI. CDR3 region: CASSEWDSGRPDTQYF. The CDR3 DNA reads as TGCGCCAGCAGTGAGTGGGATAGCGGGAGACCAGATACGCAGTATTTT.

V gene TRBV6-7 combines with J gene TRBJ2-1; the match to TRBD2 covers 8 bases. TRBV6-7 is recorded as an ORF, its role being uncertain. This CDR3 is 19 amino acids long. With 2 bases clipped from V and 0 bases from J, the junction kept 12 bases outside the gene matches. DNA of the CDR3: TGTGCCAGCAGTTACGCGCGGGGGGTGCCCAGGGGCTCCTACAATGAGCAGTTCTTC. Translating it yields CASSYARGVPRGSYNEQFF.

The gene calls are TRBV7-3 and TRBJ2-2, with 10 bases matching TRBD1. This CDR3 has 15 amino acids. V lost 5 bases and J lost 6; bases outside the gene matches: 6. CDR1 is SGHTA, CDR2 FQGTGA, per germline. As DNA, the CDR3 is TGTGCCAGCAGCCAGACAGGGGGCGGCGCCGGGGAGCTGTTTTTT. Translating gives CASSQTGGGAGELFF.

The chain carries TRBV7-9 and TRBJ1-1, with D tentatively TRBD1 (5 bases). The CDR3 length is 14 residues. V lost 6 bases and J lost 2, with 13 bases in between. Germline CDR1 is SEHNR and CDR2 is FQNEAQ (reference sequence). In nucleotides, the CDR3 is TGTGCCAGCAGACAGGACCAGAGAAACACTGAAGCTTTCTTT. It yields the protein CASRQDQRNTEAFF.

The genes are TRBV6-1 and TRBJ1-3; 7 bases agree with TRBD1. CDR3 size: 15 residues. Germline CDR1 MNHNS, CDR2 SASEGT. V lost 8 bases to trimming and J lost 0 bases; unmatched junction nucleotides: 7. The CDR3 protein is CASVTGQSSGNTIYF. The CDR3 nucleotides read TGTGCCAGCGTCACGGGACAGAGCTCTGGAAACACCATATATTTT.

V usage is TRBV7-2 and J usage is TRBJ1-1, with TRBD1 as a possible D gene (5 bases). Germline values: CDR1 SGHTA, CDR2 FQGNSA. The length of the CDR3 is 16 residues. Trimming pared 7 bases from V and 0 bases from J, leaving 18 bases between. CDR3 DNA sequence: TGTGCCAGCACTACACAGGTGTCGGTGCTGAACACTGAAGCTTTCTTT. This encodes CASTTQVSVLNTEAFF. The whole variable domain, filled in from reference TRBV7-2 and TRBJ1-1, reads GAGVSQSPSNKVTEKGKDVELRCDPISGHTALYWYRQSLGQGLEFLIYFQGNSAPDKSGLPSDRFSAERTGGSVSTLTIQRTQQEDSAVYLCASTTQVSVLNTEAFFGQGTRLTVV.

This clone was picked up a small number of times. The chain combines TRBV15 with TRBJ2-4; D gene uncertain. The germline V gene encodes CDR1 LNHNV and CDR2 YYDKDF (reference sequence). V was shortened by 1 base and J by 6 bases, with 22 bases between the two germline ends. The CDR3 loop spans 18 amino acids. The CDR3 protein is CATSRVRFSGPVANIQYF. The CDR3 DNA is TGTGCCACCAGCAGAGTCCGTTTTTCGGGTCCCGTGGCAAACATTCAGTACTTC.

The chain joins TRBV4-1 to TRBJ1-2, with D possibly being TRBD1 (5 bases). V was clipped by 3 bases and J by 1 base, with 15 bases between them. This CDR3 comprises 16 residues. Germline V gene lookup returns CDR1 MGHRA and CDR2 YSYEKL. The DNA of the CDR3 is TGCGCCAGCAGCCAGGAGCCGGGACTGATTAACTATGGCTACACCTTC. Translating gives CASSQEPGLINYGYTF.

Only a few counts were recorded for this clone. The chain uses TRBV19 and TRBJ2-7; 7 bases are a match to TRBD1. Per germline, CDR1 LNHDA and CDR2 SQIVND (reference sequence). The CDR3 totals 14 residues. The ends lost 3 bases at V and 6 bases at J; junction bases unmatched: 8. CDR3 nucleotides: TGTGCCAGTAGTATTGGACAGGCGAGGGGCGAGCAGTACTTC. Translated, it gives CASSIGQARGEQYF.

The chain couples TRBV5-1 to TRBJ2-1, with TRBD2 matching over 9 bases. The V gene end was trimmed by 1 base and the J gene end by 8 bases; junction bases not matched to a gene: 16. The CDR3 extends over 18 amino acids. The germline V gene encodes CDR1 SGHRS and CDR2 YFSETQ. This chain's CDR3 is CASSLRTGGRALVDEQFF. The CDR3 nucleotides read TGCGCCAGCAGCTTGCGGACTGGCGGGAGGGCCCTCGTGGATGAGCAGTTCTTC.

This chain uses TRBV11-1 with TRBJ1-6; 9 bases map to TRBD1. V trimming: 5 bases; J trimming: 4 bases; junction bases outside the gene matches: 6. The germline CDR1 and CDR2 sequences are SGHAT and FQDESV (reference sequence). This CDR3 is built from 16 residues. As DNA, the CDR3 is TGTGCCAGCAGCCTTCGGACAGGGGAGTATAATTCACCCCTCCACTTT. Translated, it gives CASSLRTGEYNSPLHF.

The genes are TRBV28 and TRBJ1-2, with D perhaps TRBD1 (6 bases). The CDR3 sequence is 15 residues long. From germline, CDR1 is MDHEN and CDR2 SYDVKM. V lost 6 bases and J 4 bases, leaving 18 bases between the germline ends. The CDR3 DNA reads TGTGCCAGCAGGGAACCACAGGGCCCTCCCTATGGCTACACCTTC. As protein: CASREPQGPPYGYTF.

The rearrangement joins TRBV20-1 to TRBJ1-2; TRBD1 agrees at 7 bases. Looked up from germline, CDR1 is DFQATT and CDR2 is SNEGSKA (reference sequence). The CDR3 runs 11 residues. The CDR3 loop reads CSQGQLNGYTF. The DNA of the CDR3 is TGCAGCCAGGGACAGTTGAATGGCTACACCTTC.

The V call is TRBV4-3, the J call TRBJ1-3; tentatively, D is TRBD1 (5 bases). The CDR3 is 13 amino acids. Germline lookup yields CDR1 LGHNA and CDR2 YSLEER. V shed 6 bases and J shed 2 bases, with 8 bases lying between them. The CDR3 coding sequence is TGCGCCAGCAGTGACAGAGCTGGAAACACCATATATTTT. Its protein is CASSDRAGNTIYF.

The rearrangement links TRBV6-6 to TRBJ2-7; 8 bases are shared with TRBD1. The CDR3 spans 14 residues. With 7 bases clipped from V and 4 bases from J, the junction kept 9 bases outside the gene matches. In germline, CDR1 is MNHNY, CDR2 SVGAGI (reference sequence). The CDR3 DNA sequence: TGTGCCAGCATCCTCGGGACAGGATCTTACGAGCAGTACTTC. This codes for CASILGTGSYEQYF.

The J gene is TRBJ2-1, the V gene TRBV5-1; no firm D call. Germline V CDR1 and CDR2: SGHRS, YFSETQ. The CDR3 contains 15 residues. Trimming took off 5 bases at V and 0 bases at J, with 12 bases between the two ends. This chain's CDR3 is CASSQDFNSYNEQFF. The CDR3 DNA reads as TGCGCCAGCAGTCAGGATTTCAACTCCTACAATGAGCAGTTCTTC.

The V and J genes are TRBV28 and TRBJ1-3; D is undetermined. The CDR3 runs 14 residues. The V end lost 5 bases, the J end lost 3 bases, and 11 bases lay between the germline ends. Germline CDR1 MDHEN, CDR2 SYDVKM. CDR3 amino acids: CASSVRSYGNTIYF. Here the CDR3 DNA reads TGTGCCAGCAGTGTTAGATCCTATGGAAACACCATATATTTT.

This clone occurred a few times. J is TRBJ1-4 and V is TRBV7-2, with D possibly TRBD1 on 5 matching bases. Germline V CDR1 and CDR2: SGHTA, FQGNSA. The CDR3 is made up of 14 amino acids. Trimming took 5 bases from V and 2 from J, leaving 9 bases between them. The CDR3 sequence is CASSATATNEKLFF. CDR3 nucleotides: TGTGCCAGCAGCGCGACAGCGACTAATGAAAAACTGTTTTTT.

The chain uses TRBV27 and TRBJ1-5; TRBD1 aligns across 7 bases. This CDR3 is 15 amino acids long. V lost 4 bases and J lost 0; bases outside the gene matches: 3. The germline CDR1 and CDR2 sequences are MNHEY and SMNVEV (reference sequence). CDR3 nucleotides: TGTGCCAGCAGTTCCGGGACAGATAGCAATCAGCCCCAGCATTTT. Protein product: CASSSGTDSNQPQHF.

This sequence joins TRBV5-1 and TRBJ2-5; 9 bases are shared with TRBD1. V lost 3 bases to trimming and J lost 2 bases; unmatched junction nucleotides: 8. Germline loops: CDR1 SGHRS, CDR2 YFSETQ. The CDR3 extends over 16 amino acids. CDR3 DNA: TGCGCCAGCAGCTGGGGGACAGGGATATCGCAAGAGACCCAGTACTTC. This gives the protein CASSWGTGISQETQYF.

The chain has TRBV28 and TRBJ1-1, with D unresolved. The CDR3 consists of 13 residues. The V end lost 5 bases, the J end lost 7 bases, and 14 bases lay between the germline ends. CDR1 is MDHEN, CDR2 SYDVKM, per germline. DNA of the CDR3: TGTGCCAGCAGTAACATCCCTTATCGTGAAGCTTTCTTT. This codes for CASSNIPYREAFF.

The chain has TRBV28 and TRBJ2-7; TRBD2 matches at 9 bases. CDR1 MDHEN and CDR2 SYDVKM come from the germline V gene. CDR3 length: 16 residues. Trimming took 6 bases from V and 2 from J; bases not matched to a gene: 11. The CDR3 bases are TGTGCCAGCAGGCGGGGGGGAGTGGCACTGACCTACGAGCAGTACTTC. Translating gives CASRRGGVALTYEQYF. The variable domain in full, with the rest retrieved from reference TRBV28 and TRBJ2-7, is DVKVTQSSRYLVKRTGEKVFLECVQDMDHENMFWYRQDPGLGLRLIYFSYDVKMKEKGDIPEGYSVSREKKERFSLILESASTNQTSMYLCASRRGGVALTYEQYFGPGTRLTVT.

The chain uses TRBV7-8 and TRBJ2-7, with 8 bases matching TRBD1. From germline, CDR1 is SGHVS and CDR2 FQNEAQ. This CDR3 region has 15 residues. The junction had 7 bases not matched to a gene; V was cut back by 5 bases and J by 1 base. This chain's CDR3 is CASSGRTGPSYEQYF. The CDR3 DNA follows: TGTGCCAGCAGCGGACGGACAGGGCCTTCCTACGAGCAGTACTTC.

The V gene is TRBV6-5, the J gene TRBJ1-1; possible D gene TRBD1, 6 bases. The CDR3 consists of 14 residues. From germline, CDR1 is MNHEY and CDR2 SVGAGI. Trimming stripped 2 bases from V and 4 bases from J, with 11 bases between. CDR3 region: CASSYGQGITEAFF. DNA for the CDR3: TGTGCCAGCAGTTACGGGCAGGGGATCACTGAAGCTTTCTTT.

The rearrangement uses TRBV2 and TRBJ2-5; 7 bases fit TRBD2. Germline CDR1 reads SNHLY; CDR2 reads FYNNEI. Germline trimming cut 7 bases from V and 3 bases from J; bases unmatched to any gene: 17. This CDR3 has 17 amino acids. The CDR3 nucleotides are TGTGCCAGCACCAAGCGGGGAAGCGGGGCCACCAAAGAGACCCAGTACTTC. Encoded protein: CASTKRGSGATKETQYF.